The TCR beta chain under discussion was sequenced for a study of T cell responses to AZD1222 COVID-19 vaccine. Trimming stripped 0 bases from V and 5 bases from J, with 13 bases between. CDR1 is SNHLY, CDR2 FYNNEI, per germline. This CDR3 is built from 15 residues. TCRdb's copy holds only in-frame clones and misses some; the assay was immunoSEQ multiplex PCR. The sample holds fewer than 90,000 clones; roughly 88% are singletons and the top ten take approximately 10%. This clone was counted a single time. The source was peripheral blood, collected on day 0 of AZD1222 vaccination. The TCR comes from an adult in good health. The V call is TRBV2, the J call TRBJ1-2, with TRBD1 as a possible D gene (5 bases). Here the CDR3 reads CASSEAHTGLYGYTF. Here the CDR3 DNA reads TGTGCCAGCAGTGAAGCGCATACAGGACTTTATGGCTACACCTTC.